This T cell receptor (beta chain) was recovered during a study of cytomegalovirus exposure and HLA in healthy donors. V lost 6 bases to trimming and J lost 0 bases; unmatched junction nucleotides: 7. The CDR3 is 15 amino acids. CDR1 LNHDA and CDR2 SQIVND come from the germline V gene (reference sequence). 60 Vbeta and 13 Jbeta primers were used in PCR. The protocol was immunoSEQ multiplex PCR, while the TCRdb copy is restricted to in-frame clones and leaves out a portion. The repertoire holds 150,000 to 200,000 clones, with 80% as singletons. The chain employs TRBV19 and TRBJ2-7; the match to TRBD1 covers 8 bases. The origin of this receptor is a girl between 10 and 17 years old in good health and CMV-seropositive. Sequenced sample: PBMCs. In nucleotides, the CDR3 is TGTGCCAGTAGCGCGGGACAGGCCAGCTCCTACGAGCAGTACTTC. This translates into CASSAGQASSYEQYF.